Below are 20 T cell receptor beta chains sequenced from a single sample in a study of blood T cell repertoires in COVID-19. Only in-frame clones appear in the TCRdb table, and some are missing; sequencing was by immunoSEQ multiplex PCR. The data show more than 150,000 clones, around nine tenths seen once. The sequencing sample was made of peripheral blood. The source is a woman aged 18-29 years who had recovered from COVID-19.

The rearrangement uses TRBV30 and TRBJ1-1; tentatively, D is TRBD1 (6 bases). CDR3 size: 12 residues. The germline V gene has CDR1 GTSNPN and CDR2 SVGIG (reference sequence). Trimming removed 4 bases from V and 3 bases from J, with 9 bases in between. The CDR3 region has the DNA TGTGCCTGGAAACCAGGGGACACTGAAGCTTTCTTT. Encoded protein: CAWKPGDTEAFF.

The chain employs TRBV6-1 and TRBJ2-1, with a tentative D call TRBD1 (6 bases). Germline lookup yields CDR1 MNHNS and CDR2 SASEGT. Trimming removed 1 base from V and 4 bases from J, with 11 bases in between. The CDR3 contains 15 residues. CDR3 in amino acids: CASSEGRGPYNEQFF. The CDR3, as DNA: TGTGCCAGCAGTGAAGGCAGGGGACCTTACAATGAGCAGTTCTTC.

V usage is TRBV5-4 and J usage is TRBJ2-7; perhaps TRBD1 as D (6 bases). The germline V and J ends were trimmed by 2 bases and 0 bases, with 9 bases remaining between them. The CDR3 sequence is 14 residues long. Per the germline V gene, CDR1 is SGHNT and CDR2 is YYREEE (reference sequence). The CDR3 nucleotides are TGTGCCAGCAGCTTACAGGGAAGCTCCTACGAGCAGTACTTC. Its protein is CASSLQGSSYEQYF.

The rearrangement uses TRBV6-5 and TRBJ1-5; D remains ambiguous. This CDR3 is 13 amino acids long. Germline CDR1 MNHEY, CDR2 SVGAGI. V shed 2 bases and J shed 2 bases, with 4 bases lying between them. CDR3 amino acids: CASSYGRNQPQHF. The CDR3 nucleotides read TGTGCCAGCAGTTACGGCCGCAATCAGCCCCAGCATTTT.

The gene calls are TRBV14 and TRBJ2-1, with D hard to call. CDR1 is SGHDN and CDR2 is FVKESK in the germline V gene. V was shortened by 4 bases and J by 3 bases, with 7 bases between the two germline ends. This CDR3 has 13 amino acids. CDR3 amino acids: CASSRLVYNEQFF. CDR3 in DNA: TGTGCCAGCAGCCGACTGGTCTACAATGAGCAGTTCTTC.

The table lists this clone with a few counts. This chain joins TRBV2 and TRBJ2-1; 8 bases match TRBD2. J lost 10 bases, V lost 6 bases, and 5 bases had no gene match. From germline, CDR1 is SNHLY and CDR2 FYNNEI. The CDR3 length is 12 residues. The CDR3 DNA is TGTGCCAGCAGCCTACTAGCGGTAGAGCAGTTCTTC. Its translation: CASSLLAVEQFF.

The rearrangement links TRBV19 to TRBJ2-7; 11 bases line up with TRBD2. The V gene end was trimmed by 6 bases and the J gene end by 3 bases; junction bases not matched to a gene: 4. The CDR3 runs 14 residues. The germline V gene encodes CDR1 LNHDA and CDR2 SQIVND (reference sequence). The CDR3 is CASSPGTSGYEQYF. The CDR3 region has the DNA TGTGCCAGTAGCCCCGGGACTAGCGGCTACGAGCAGTACTTC.

This chain links TRBV2 with TRBJ2-2; TRBD1 is a possible D gene (5 bases). The CDR3 has 15 amino acids. Germline loops: CDR1 SNHLY, CDR2 FYNNEI. Trimming shortened V by 0 bases and J by 6 bases, and 11 bases separated the two germline ends. The DNA for the CDR3 is TGTGCCAGCAGTGAAGCCGAAAGGGGCGCCGGGGAGCTGTTTTTT. As protein: CASSEAERGAGELFF.

This chain links TRBV5-1 with TRBJ2-2; D unclear. Between the trimmed V and J ends, which lost 1 base and 7 bases, there was a span of 14 bases. CDR3 size: 15 residues. From germline, CDR1 is SGHRS and CDR2 YFSETQ. The CDR3 DNA reads as TGCGCCAGCAGCTTGTTTTCCGGTCCGGGCGGGGAGCTGTTTTTT. This gives the protein CASSLFSGPGGELFF.

V and J are TRBV18 and TRBJ1-2; D may be TRBD1 (6 bases). This CDR3 is built from 14 residues. V was trimmed by 4 bases and J by 3 bases, leaving 12 bases between them. The germline V gene has CDR1 KGHSH and CDR2 LQKENI. CDR3 in amino acids: CASSLQQGDYGYTF. The CDR3, as DNA: TGTGCCAGCTCACTGCAACAGGGAGACTATGGCTACACCTTC.

The genes are TRBV7-2 and TRBJ2-3; no reliable D call. In germline, CDR1 is SGHTA, CDR2 FQGNSA. This CDR3 spans 15 amino acids. V was clipped by 4 bases and J by 2 bases, with 13 bases between them. The CDR3 reads CASSSGSWYTDTQYF. For the CDR3, the DNA is TGTGCCAGCAGCTCCGGGTCCTGGTACACAGATACGCAGTATTTT.

The chain combines TRBV7-2 with TRBJ1-1; D unresolved. The CDR3 loop spans 16 amino acids. Germline V gives CDR1 SGHTA, CDR2 FQGNSA. Trimming left V 5 bases short and J 4 bases short, with 20 bases between. The CDR3 DNA reads as TGTGCCAGCAGCCCCCCACCGGGCCGCGGAGGCACTGAAGCTTTCTTT. Translation: CASSPPPGRGGTEAFF.

V usage is TRBV9 and J usage is TRBJ1-2; a possible D gene is TRBD1 (5 bases). The germline gives CDR1 SGDLS, CDR2 YYNGEE. The CDR3 length is 12 residues. The germline V and J ends were trimmed by 4 bases and 4 bases, with 8 bases remaining between them. CDR3 amino acids: CASSLQAYGYTF. The CDR3 DNA follows: TGTGCCAGCAGCCTACAGGCCTATGGCTACACCTTC.

The chain is built from TRBV13 and TRBJ1-6; 7 nucleotides match TRBD1. The CDR3 covers 15 residues. CDR1 PRHDT and CDR2 FYEKMQ come from the germline V gene (reference sequence). V dropped 5 bases and J dropped 5; count of bases not matched to a gene: 6. The CDR3: CASSTSGTDNSPLHF. In DNA, the CDR3 is TGTGCCAGCAGCACATCCGGGACAGATAATTCACCCCTCCACTTT. The entire variable domain, with the rest obtained from reference TRBV13 and TRBJ1-6, is as follows: AAGVIQSPRHLIKEKRETATLKCYPIPRHDTVYWYQQGPGQDPQFLISFYEKMQSDKGSIPDRFSAQQFSDYHSELNMSSLELGDSALYFCASSTSGTDNSPLHFGNGTRLTVT.

The chain joins TRBV15 to TRBJ1-6; 11 bases agree with TRBD1. Germline assignment: CDR1 LNHNV and CDR2 YYDKDF (reference sequence). This CDR3 contains 17 residues. V dropped 2 bases and J dropped 6; count of bases not matched to a gene: 6. The CDR3 DNA reads TGTGCCACCAGCAGACGTAGTGGGACAGGGGGTAATTCACCCCTCCACTTT. Encoded protein: CATSRRSGTGGNSPLHF. Full variable domain (remainder filled in from reference TRBV15 and TRBJ1-6): DAMVIQNPRYQVTQFGKPVTLSCSQTLNHNVMYWYQQKSSQAPKLLFHYYDKDFNNEADTPDNFQSRRPNTSFCFLDIRSPGLGDTAMYLCATSRRSGTGGNSPLHFGNGTRLTVT.

The chain has TRBV11-3 and TRBJ2-1; D gene unclear. The CDR3 covers 15 residues. Trimming pared 2 bases from V and 2 bases from J, leaving 10 bases between. Germline lookup yields CDR1 SGHNT and CDR2 YENEEA. CDR3 in amino acids: CASSLSARPYNEQFF. The CDR3 region has the DNA TGTGCCAGCAGCTTATCGGCCAGGCCCTACAATGAGCAGTTCTTC.

CDR3 sequence: CASSRLGLAGAGELFF. CDR3 nucleotide sequence: TGTGCCAGCAGCCGCCTGGGACTAGCGGGAGCCGGGGAGCTGTTTTTT. The V call is TRBV7-2, the J call TRBJ2-2; 14 nucleotides line up with TRBD2. Per the germline V gene, CDR1 is SGHTA and CDR2 is FQGNSA. The CDR3 has 16 amino acids. With V trimmed by 5 bases and J by 6 bases, 5 bases remained unmatched. Together with reference TRBV7-2 and TRBJ2-2, the CDR3 gives the full variable domain: GAGVSQSPSNKVTEKGKDVELRCDPISGHTALYWYRQSLGQGLEFLIYFQGNSAPDKSGLPSDRFSAERTGGSVSTLTIQRTQQEDSAVYLCASSRLGLAGAGELFFGEGSRLTVL.

This clone showed up just once. The chain joins TRBV14 to TRBJ1-2; perhaps TRBD1 as D (6 bases). The CDR3 loop spans 13 amino acids. Germline loops: CDR1 SGHDN, CDR2 FVKESK. Trimming removed 0 bases from V and 7 bases from J, with 9 bases in between. This chain's CDR3 is CASSQDSRGGYTF. CDR3 in DNA: TGTGCCAGCAGCCAAGATTCCAGGGGTGGCTACACCTTC.

The V gene is TRBV4-1, the J gene TRBJ2-2; 9 nucleotides match TRBD2. The CDR3 runs to 16 residues. V dropped 3 bases and J dropped 2; count of bases not matched to a gene: 4. Germline CDR1 is MGHRA and CDR2 is YSYEKL. The DNA for the CDR3 is TGCGCCAGCAGCCAGCGGCGGGGGGGTAACACCGGGGAGCTGTTTTTT. Translation: CASSQRRGGNTGELFF.

This clone was counted at least ten times. The chain has TRBV7-2 and TRBJ1-2; 11 bases line up with TRBD1. Germline assignment: CDR1 SGHTA and CDR2 FQGNSA. V was clipped by 5 bases and J by 0 bases; unmatched bases: 2. CDR3 length equals 15 residues. The CDR3: CASSRTGGSNYGYTF. In DNA form, the CDR3 reads TGTGCCAGCAGCCGGACAGGGGGCTCTAACTATGGCTACACCTTC.